One and the same sample provided the 2 T cell receptor beta chains below, sequenced in a study of fetal regulatory T cell absence and autoimmunity. TCRdb keeps only in-frame clones here, not all; method: immunoSEQ multiplex PCR. This table holds approximately 94,000 clones, 55% to 75% found once. The sequencing input was pancreas tissue. The receptors shown here come from a male donor with IPEX syndrome.

The rearrangement links TRBV7-8 to TRBJ1-1; unclear D gene. Germline V lookup: CDR1 SGHVS, CDR2 FQNEAQ. The CDR3 has 16 residues. V was cut by 0 bases and J by 0 bases, with 11 bases left in between. CDR3 sequence: CASSLARWVLNTEAFF. As DNA, the CDR3 is TGTGCCAGCAGCTTAGCGCGGTGGGTTTTGAACACTGAAGCTTTCTTT. The variable domain in full, completed from reference TRBV7-8 and TRBJ1-1, reads GAGVSQSPRYKVAKRGQDVALRCDPISGHVSLFWYQQALGQGPEFLTYFQNEAQLDKSGLPSDRFFAERPEGSVSTLKIQRTQQEDSAVYLCASSLARWVLNTEAFFGQGTRLTVV.

The CDR3 DNA reads TGTGCCAGCAAGAAAGACAGGCCGCTAGCTAACTATGGCTACACCTTC. Amino acid sequence: CASKKDRPLANYGYTF. The V and J genes are TRBV6-6 and TRBJ1-2; D perhaps matches TRBD1 (6 bases). Germline V gene lookup returns CDR1 MNHNY and CDR2 SVGAGI (reference sequence). This CDR3 has 16 amino acids. V was pared by 7 bases and J by 0 bases, with 18 bases between.